This T cell receptor beta chain was documented in a study of T cell changes during pregnancy in multiple sclerosis. This table comes from immunoSEQ multiplex PCR, and its TCRdb copy is limited to in-frame clones, with some not included. The sample has about 69,000 clones, 80% to 95% seen once. The origin of this receptor is a female donor in good health, enrolled as a control in a pregnancy study. Sequencing was performed on peripheral blood, taken in the third trimester of pregnancy.

CDR3 residues: CASSWIEGRGNTEAFF. Written as DNA, the CDR3 is TGTGCCAGCAGCTGGATAGAGGGTAGAGGGAACACTGAAGCTTTCTTT. The V and J genes are TRBV5-8 and TRBJ1-1; D unclear. The length of the CDR3 is 16 residues. Germline V gene data show CDR1 as SGHTS and CDR2 as YDEGEE. Trimming stripped 3 bases from V and 1 base from J, with 16 bases between.